This T cell receptor beta chain was retrieved from a study of T cells after yellow fever vaccination. In its sample, this clonotype was seen a few times. Antigen unknown. The CDR3 runs to 13 residues. CDR1 is SGDLS and CDR2 is YYNGEE in the germline V gene. The V segment lost 4 bases and the J segment 6 bases; nucleotides outside the gene matches: 4. TCRdb re-called the 5' RACE reads through MiXCR, storing one row per CDR3 protein. The sample lists a few hundred thousand distinct CDR3 sequences, 3% to 4.5% occurring once. Study-wide results and limits: A small proportion of clonotypes was detected in both the CD4 and CD8 compartments. Contamination by abundant bulk-population clonotypes could be present in FACS-sorted repertoires.

This TCR derives from a man in his late teens or twenties who received the YFV17D yellow fever vaccine. The material sequenced was PBMCs, taken 5 days after the yellow fever booster vaccination. This chain joins TRBV9 and TRBJ2-7; TRBD2 matches at 10 bases. Here the CDR3 DNA reads TGTGCCAGCAGCTTCAGCGGGGGGGTCGAGCAGTACTTC. This codes for CASSFSGGVEQYF.